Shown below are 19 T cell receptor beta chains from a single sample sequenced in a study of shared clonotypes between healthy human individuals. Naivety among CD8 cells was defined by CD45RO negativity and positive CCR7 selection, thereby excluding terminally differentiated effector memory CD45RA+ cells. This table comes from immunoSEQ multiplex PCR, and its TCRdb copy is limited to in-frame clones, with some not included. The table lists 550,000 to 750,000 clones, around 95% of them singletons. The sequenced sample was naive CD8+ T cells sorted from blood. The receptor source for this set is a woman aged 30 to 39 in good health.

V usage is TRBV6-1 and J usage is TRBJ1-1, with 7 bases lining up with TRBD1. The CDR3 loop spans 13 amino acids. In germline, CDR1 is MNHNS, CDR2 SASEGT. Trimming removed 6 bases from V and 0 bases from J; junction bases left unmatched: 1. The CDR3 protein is CASRQGLNTEAFF. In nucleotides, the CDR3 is TGTGCCAGCAGACAGGGGCTGAACACTGAAGCTTTCTTT.

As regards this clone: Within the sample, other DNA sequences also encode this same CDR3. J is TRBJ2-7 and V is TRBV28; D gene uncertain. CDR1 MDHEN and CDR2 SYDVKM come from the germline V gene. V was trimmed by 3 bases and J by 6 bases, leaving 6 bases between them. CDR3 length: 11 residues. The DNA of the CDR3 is TGTGCCAGCAGTTTCAGCAGCGAGCAGTACTTC. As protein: CASSFSSEQYF.

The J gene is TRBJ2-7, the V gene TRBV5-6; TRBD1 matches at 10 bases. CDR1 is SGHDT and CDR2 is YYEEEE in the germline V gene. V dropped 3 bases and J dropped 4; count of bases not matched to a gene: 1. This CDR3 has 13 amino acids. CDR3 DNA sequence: TGTGCCAGCAGCTGGGGACAGGGGTACGAGCAGTACTTC. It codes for CASSWGQGYEQYF.

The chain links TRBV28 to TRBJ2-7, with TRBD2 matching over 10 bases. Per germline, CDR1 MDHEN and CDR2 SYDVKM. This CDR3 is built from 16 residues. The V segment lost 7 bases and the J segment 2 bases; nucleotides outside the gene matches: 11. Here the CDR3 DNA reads TGTGCCAGCACCCTAGGGCCGGGACTAGCGACCTACGAGCAGTACTTC. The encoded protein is CASTLGPGLATYEQYF.

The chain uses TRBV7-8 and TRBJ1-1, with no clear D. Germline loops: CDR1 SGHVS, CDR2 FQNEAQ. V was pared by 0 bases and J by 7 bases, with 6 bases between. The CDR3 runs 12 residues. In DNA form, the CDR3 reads TGTGCCAGCAGCTTAGCAGGATTTGAAGCTTTCTTT. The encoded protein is CASSLAGFEAFF. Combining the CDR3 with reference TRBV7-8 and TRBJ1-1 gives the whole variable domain GAGVSQSPRYKVAKRGQDVALRCDPISGHVSLFWYQQALGQGPEFLTYFQNEAQLDKSGLPSDRFFAERPEGSVSTLKIQRTQQEDSAVYLCASSLAGFEAFFGQGTRLTVV.

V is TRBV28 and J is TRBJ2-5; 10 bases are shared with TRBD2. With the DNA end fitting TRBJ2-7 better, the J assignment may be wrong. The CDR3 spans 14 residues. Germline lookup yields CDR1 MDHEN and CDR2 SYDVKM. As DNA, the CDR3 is TGTGCCAGCAGCCAATTAGCGGGAGGTTACGAGCAGTACTTC. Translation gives CASSQLAGGYEQYF.

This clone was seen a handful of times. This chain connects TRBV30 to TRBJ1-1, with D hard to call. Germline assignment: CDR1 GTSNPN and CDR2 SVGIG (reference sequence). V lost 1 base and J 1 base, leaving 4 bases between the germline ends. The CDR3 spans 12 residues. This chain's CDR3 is CAWSAGNTEAFF. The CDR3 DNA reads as TGTGCCTGGAGTGCGGGGAACACTGAAGCTTTCTTT.

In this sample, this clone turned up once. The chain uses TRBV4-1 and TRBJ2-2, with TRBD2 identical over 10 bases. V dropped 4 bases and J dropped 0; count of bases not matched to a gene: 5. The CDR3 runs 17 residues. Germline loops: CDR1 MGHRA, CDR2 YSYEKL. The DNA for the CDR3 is TGCGCCAGCAGCCCTAGCGGGAGAGCCTCGAACACCGGGGAGCTGTTTTTT. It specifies CASSPSGRASNTGELFF.

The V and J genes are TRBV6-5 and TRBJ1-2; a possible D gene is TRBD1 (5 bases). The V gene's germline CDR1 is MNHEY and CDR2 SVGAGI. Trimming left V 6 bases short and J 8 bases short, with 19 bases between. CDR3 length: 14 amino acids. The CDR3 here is CASSPDIRQKGYTF. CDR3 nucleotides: TGTGCCAGCAGCCCGGATATCCGACAGAAAGGCTACACCTTC.

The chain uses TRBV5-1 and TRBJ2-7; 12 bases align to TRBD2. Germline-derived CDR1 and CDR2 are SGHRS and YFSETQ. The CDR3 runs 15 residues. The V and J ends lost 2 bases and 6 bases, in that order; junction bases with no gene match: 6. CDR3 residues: CASSFQTSGSSEQYF. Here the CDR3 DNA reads TGCGCCAGCAGCTTCCAGACTAGCGGGAGTAGCGAGCAGTACTTC.

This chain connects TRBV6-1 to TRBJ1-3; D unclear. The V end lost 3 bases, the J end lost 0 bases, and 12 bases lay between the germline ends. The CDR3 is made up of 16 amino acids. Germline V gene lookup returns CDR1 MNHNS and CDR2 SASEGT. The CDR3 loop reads CASSDYGFSSGNTIYF. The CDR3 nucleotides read TGTGCCAGCAGTGATTATGGTTTTAGCTCTGGAAACACCATATATTTT.

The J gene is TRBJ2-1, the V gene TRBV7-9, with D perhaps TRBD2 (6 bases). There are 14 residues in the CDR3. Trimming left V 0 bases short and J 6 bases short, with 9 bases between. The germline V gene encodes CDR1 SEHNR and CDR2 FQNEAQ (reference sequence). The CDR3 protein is CASSLAGSGNEQFF. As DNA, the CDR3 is TGTGCCAGCAGCTTAGCCGGTAGCGGCAATGAGCAGTTCTTC. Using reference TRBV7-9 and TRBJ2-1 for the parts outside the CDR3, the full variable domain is DTGVSQNPRHKITKRGQNVTFRCDPISEHNRLYWYRQTLGQGPEFLTYFQNEAQLEKSRLLSDRFSAERPKGSFSTLEIQRTEQGDSAMYLCASSLAGSGNEQFFGPGTRLTVL.

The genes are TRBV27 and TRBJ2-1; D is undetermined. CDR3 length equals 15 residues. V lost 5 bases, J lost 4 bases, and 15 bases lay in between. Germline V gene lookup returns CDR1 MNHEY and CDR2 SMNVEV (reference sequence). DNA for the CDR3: TGTGCCAGCAGTCTTGGAAGTCTCAGGTACAATGAGCAGTTCTTC. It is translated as CASSLGSLRYNEQFF.

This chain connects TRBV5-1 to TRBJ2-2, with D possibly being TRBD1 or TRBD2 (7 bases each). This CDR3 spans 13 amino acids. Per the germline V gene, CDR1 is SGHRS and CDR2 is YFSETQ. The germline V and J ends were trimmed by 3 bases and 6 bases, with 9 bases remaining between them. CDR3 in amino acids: CASSSGGAGELFF. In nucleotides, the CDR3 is TGCGCCAGCAGCTCAGGGGGGGCCGGGGAGCTGTTTTTT.

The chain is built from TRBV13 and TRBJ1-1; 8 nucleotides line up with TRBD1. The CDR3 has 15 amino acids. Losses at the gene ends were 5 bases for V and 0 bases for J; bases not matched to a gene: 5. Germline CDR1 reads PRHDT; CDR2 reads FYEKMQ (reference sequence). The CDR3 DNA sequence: TGTGCCAGCAGCCCTCCGACAGGGGTGAACACTGAAGCTTTCTTT. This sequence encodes CASSPPTGVNTEAFF.

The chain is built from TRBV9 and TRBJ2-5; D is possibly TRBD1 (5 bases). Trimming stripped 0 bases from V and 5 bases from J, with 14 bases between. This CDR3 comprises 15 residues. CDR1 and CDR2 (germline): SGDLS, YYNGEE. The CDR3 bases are TGTGCCAGCAGCGTAGACGGCGCAGGGCTGGAGACCCAGTACTTC. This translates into CASSVDGAGLETQYF.

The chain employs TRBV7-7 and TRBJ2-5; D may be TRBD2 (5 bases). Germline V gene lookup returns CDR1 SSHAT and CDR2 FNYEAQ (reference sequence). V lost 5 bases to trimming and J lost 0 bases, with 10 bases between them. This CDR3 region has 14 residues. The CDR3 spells CASSLHGDQETQYF. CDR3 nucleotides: TGTGCCAGCAGCCTCCACGGGGACCAAGAGACCCAGTACTTC.

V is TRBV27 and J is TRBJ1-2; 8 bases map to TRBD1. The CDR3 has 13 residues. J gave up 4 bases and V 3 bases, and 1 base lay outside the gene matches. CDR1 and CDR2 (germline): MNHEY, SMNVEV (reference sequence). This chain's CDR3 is CASSFTGGYGYTF. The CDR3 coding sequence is TGTGCCAGCAGTTTCACAGGGGGCTATGGCTACACCTTC.

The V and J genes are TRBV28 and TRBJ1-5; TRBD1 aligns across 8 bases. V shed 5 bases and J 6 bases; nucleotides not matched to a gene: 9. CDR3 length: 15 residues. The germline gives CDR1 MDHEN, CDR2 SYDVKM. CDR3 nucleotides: TGTGCCAGCAGTCAAGCGACAGGGGTCGGTCAGCCCCAGCATTTT. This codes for CASSQATGVGQPQHF.